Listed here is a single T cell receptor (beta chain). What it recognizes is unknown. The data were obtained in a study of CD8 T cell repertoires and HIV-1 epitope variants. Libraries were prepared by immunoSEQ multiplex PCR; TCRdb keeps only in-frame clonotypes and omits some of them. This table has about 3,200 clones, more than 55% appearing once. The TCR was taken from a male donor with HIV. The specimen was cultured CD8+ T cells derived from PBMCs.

CDR3 DNA: TGTGCCAGCAGCTTGGCTGCGGGGGGCGGGGATGAGCAGTTCTTC. Its protein product is CASSLAAGGGDEQFF. This sequence joins TRBV5-4 and TRBJ2-1; TRBD2 matches at 8 bases. The CDR3 sequence is 15 residues long. V shed 0 bases, J shed 8 bases, and the junction held 7 bases outside the gene matches. Germline values: CDR1 SGHNT, CDR2 YYREEE (reference sequence).